The rows below give T cell receptor beta chains drawn from one sample of a study of CD8+ T cells in alopecia areata. Only in-frame clones appear in the TCRdb table, and some are missing; sequencing was by immunoSEQ multiplex PCR. The profile covers about 150,000 clones, with over 80% appearing a single time and roughly 16% taken by the ten largest. The sample in question was CD8+ T cells sorted from blood, obtained at week 0. These receptors all come from a human donor with alopecia areata. CDR3s include the opening cysteine and the closing phenylalanine or tryptophan. The D gene is left open where the match is weak. The listing skips clone size in some rows; elsewhere it reads once, few, many or a size class.

TRBJ2-3 | TRBV7-8 | TRBD2 | - | TGTGCCAGCAGCTTAGCCCCGCCTGGTTGGACTAGCGGGACGAGCACAGATACGCAGTATTTT | CASSLAPPGWTSGTSTDTQYF
TRBJ2-2 | TRBV11-2 | TRBD1 | - | TGTGCCAGCAGCTCGACGGACAGGGGATCGCCCGGGGAGCTGTTTTTT | CASSSTDRGSPGELFF
TRBJ2-7 | TRBV19 | TRBD1 | - | TGTGCCAGTAGTACTAGGACAGGGTTCATGGACGAGCAGTACTTC | CASSTRTGFMDEQYF
TRBJ2-6 | TRBV9 | - | - | TGTGCCAGCAGCCCTCGTCATCTCTCTGGGGCCAACGTCCTGACTTTC | CASSPRHLSGANVLTF
TRBJ2-7 | TRBV7-2 | - | - | TGTGCCAGCAGCTTGTTAGCGATGCCCTACGAGCAGTACTTC | CASSLLAMPYEQYF
TRBJ1-2 | TRBV23-1 | - | few | TGCGCCAGCAGTCAAAAGTCCTATGGCTACACCTTC | CASSQKSYGYTF
TRBJ2-5 | TRBV11-1 | TRBD1 | few | TGTGCCAGCAGCCCAAACAGGGGAAGTACGGCTCCAGAGGACTTC | CASSPNRGSTAPEDF
TRBJ2-3 | TRBV5-4 | TRBD2 | - | TGTGCCAGCAGACGGGGACTAGCGGGGGGCACAGATACGCAGTATTTT | CASRRGLAGGTDTQYF
TRBJ1-1 | TRBV21-1 | - | - | TGTGCCAGCACGGGACAGTGGGAGACTGAAGCTTTCTTT | CASTGQWETEAFF
TRBJ2-3 | TRBV7-6 | - | - | TGTGCCAGCAGCTTAGAACAGAACACAGATACGCAGTATTTT | CASSLEQNTDTQYF
TRBJ1-1 | TRBV7-9 | TRBD1 | - | TGTGCCAGCAGCTGGGACAGCTCCTCCACTGAAGCTTTCTTT | CASSWDSSSTEAFF
TRBJ2-1 | TRBV27 | TRBD2 | - | TGTGCCAGCAGTTTATTGTCCGGGACTAGCGGGACTTACAATGAGCAGTTCTTC | CASSLLSGTSGTYNEQFF
TRBJ2-7 | TRBV6-6 | TRBD2 | - | TGTGCCAGCAGCGATACTAGCGGGAGCTCCTACGAGCAGTACTTC | CASSDTSGSSYEQYF
TRBJ2-7 | TRBV21-1 | - | few | TGTGCCAGCAGCAGTCGGGACTACCCAAGATACGAGCAGTACTTC | CASSSRDYPRYEQYF
TRBJ2-5 | TRBV5-4 | TRBD2 | - | TGTGCCAGCAGCTCTCTAGCGGGAGTTATGCAAGAGACCCAGTACTTC | CASSSLAGVMQETQYF
TRBJ2-5 | TRBV25-1 | TRBD2 | - | TGTGCCAGCAGCCCCCGGGTCGGGAGGGCGAGAGAGACCCAGTACTTC | CASSPRVGRARETQYF
TRBJ2-5 | TRBV29-1 | TRBD2 | - | TGCAGCGTTGAAGGACTAGCGGGAGAAGAGACCCAGTACTTC | CSVEGLAGEETQYF
TRBJ2-7 | TRBV14 | - | - | TGTGCCAGCAGCCCCCTGACAGACTCCTACGAGCAGTACTTC | CASSPLTDSYEQYF
TRBJ2-7 | TRBV7-9 | TRBD2 | - | TGTGCCAGCAGCGGAGAGACTAGCGGGAGCTCCTACGAGCAGTACTTC | CASSGETSGSSYEQYF
TRBJ2-1 | TRBV7-2 | - | - | TGTGCCAGCAGCTTATCATGTTGTGGGGCCAATGAGCAGTTCTTC | CASSLSCCGANEQFF
TRBJ2-7 | TRBV10-1 | - | - | TGCGCCAGCAGTGAGGGTCCACCGTACGAGCAGTACTTC | CASSEGPPYEQYF
TRBJ2-7 | TRBV5-6 | TRBD1 | - | TGTGCCAGCAGGGGGACTGGGACAGGCCTCTACGAGCAGTACTTC | CASRGTGTGLYEQYF
TRBJ2-1 | TRBV19 | - | - | TGTGCCAGTAGTATCGGCGGCGGCTCCTACGATGAGCAGTTCTTC | CASSIGGGSYDEQFF
TRBJ2-7 | TRBV29-1 | - | - | TGCAGCGTTCCGAAAGGACCCACCTACGAGCAGTACTTC | CSVPKGPTYEQYF
TRBJ2-4 | TRBV27 | TRBD2 | - | TGTGCCAGCAGTTTAGCGGGGGGACGGGCCCGGCCCAAAAACATTCAGTACTTC | CASSLAGGRARPKNIQYF
TRBJ1-2 | TRBV5-8 | - | - | TGTGCCAGCAGCGTGTCTCCAGGGGTAGACTATGGCTACACCTTC | CASSVSPGVDYGYTF
TRBJ2-3 | TRBV7-3 | - | - | TGTGCCAGCTTCCCCCGGGGGCGCACAGATACGCAGTATTTT | CASFPRGRTDTQYF
TRBJ2-7 | TRBV5-4 | - | - | TGTGCCAGCAGCTTGAATCCGGGGGCAAAGAACGAGCAGTACTTC | CASSLNPGAKNEQYF
TRBJ2-7 | TRBV10-1 | TRBD2 | - | TGCGCCAGCTCCAGCGGGAGGGCCCGGGAGCAGTACTTC | CASSSGRAREQYF
TRBJ1-1 | TRBV7-6 | TRBD1 | - | TGTGCCAGCAGCTTAGGGACAGGAAGCACTGAAGCTTTCTTT | CASSLGTGSTEAFF
TRBJ2-1 | TRBV30 | TRBD2 | once | TGTGCCTGGAGTGGAAAAGGACTAGCGCGAAGGGATTACAATGAGCAGTTCTTC | CAWSGKGLARRDYNEQFF
TRBJ2-6 | TRBV13 | TRBD2 | - | TGTGCCAGCGAGCTAGCGGGAGTCCCTGGGGCCAACGTCCTGACTTTC | CASELAGVPGANVLTF
TRBJ1-1 | TRBV4-2 | - | once | TGTGCCAGCAGCAGTCCCGGGCGGGACACTGAAGCTTTCTTT | CASSSPGRDTEAFF
TRBJ2-7 | TRBV5-6 | - | - | TGTGCCAGCAGCTCCGTGACGGACAGCGACCTGGGAGAGCAGTACTTC | CASSSVTDSDLGEQYF
TRBJ2-7 | TRBV5-1 | TRBD2 | - | TGCGCCAGCACCCGAGGGACTAGCACGTACGAGCAGTACTTC | CASTRGTSTYEQYF
TRBJ2-7 | TRBV4-1 | - | few | TGCGCCAGCAGCCCAAGCCATTCCTACGAGCAGTACTTC | CASSPSHSYEQYF
TRBJ2-1 | TRBV5-6 | TRBD1 | - | TGTGCCAGCAGCCCGACAGGGTCTGAAAATGAGCAGTTCTTC | CASSPTGSENEQFF
TRBJ2-7 | TRBV11-2 | - | - | TGTGCCTCCGCGGGCAGGGGCAACGAGCAGTACTTC | CASAGRGNEQYF
TRBJ2-7 | TRBV9 | TRBD1 | - | TGTGCCAGCAGCTTAACCGGGACAGGGTACCACGAGCAGTACTTC | CASSLTGTGYHEQYF
TRBJ1-2 | TRBV9 | TRBD1 | - | TGTGCCAGCAGCGCCAACACAGGGGGCCCCTATGGCTACACCTTC | CASSANTGGPYGYTF
TRBJ2-5 | TRBV7-9 | - | few | TGTGCCAGCAGCCAGGGACGGCAAGAGACCCAGTACTTC | CASSQGRQETQYF
TRBJ2-1 | TRBV19 | - | - | TGTGCCAGTAGCCTCACTAGCTCGCCTTTAAACAATGAGCAGTTCTTC | CASSLTSSPLNNEQFF
TRBJ2-7 | TRBV29-1 | TRBD1 | - | TGCAGCGTTGTCCTCGCTTCCAGGGGGTACGAGCAGTACTTC | CSVVLASRGYEQYF
TRBJ2-5 | TRBV7-9 | - | - | TGTGCCAGCAGCTCCTGGACAGTACAAGAGACCCAGTACTTC | CASSSWTVQETQYF
TRBJ1-4 | TRBV5-1 | TRBD1 | - | TGCGCCAGCAGCTGGACAGGGCGGAATGAAAAACTGTTTTTT | CASSWTGRNEKLFF
TRBJ2-7 | TRBV7-8 | TRBD2 | - | TGTGCCAGCAGCTTAGCTAGCGGGGGGATCTACGAGCAGTACTTC | CASSLASGGIYEQYF